This TCR beta chain was captured in a study of cytomegalovirus exposure and HLA in healthy donors (dated by TCRdb to about 2017). Study-wide context: According to a later analysis, one platform produced both the 110 or so validation repertoires and the approximately 670 repertoires of the first cohort. The study aimed to test whether cataloging public T cell receptors could reveal signatures of past pathogen exposure. To predict cytomegalovirus infection status, the study brought together high-throughput TCR immunosequencing, statistical association of individual TCRs with disease status, and machine learning. Along with the roughly 670-subject first cohort, a separate validation cohort of some 130 different subjects was used. Broad study findings and their caveats: In the study, about 150 TCR beta chains were listed as associated with cytomegalovirus. Cytomegalovirus status was reported to be diagnosed by the classifier with high specificity and sensitivity in both the original and validation cohorts. Subsequent analysis determined that TCRs grouped into clusters in the first cohort also showed a tendency toward co-occurrence across the 120 or so validation repertoires, and about 93% of cluster scores exceeded 0. It was suggested by the authors that the approach could potentially be generalized to other disease states and immunological phenotypes. While some public TCRs were present in many individuals, most TCR sequences turned up only very rarely across donors. The validation cohort had no HLA typing available for a later analysis, so co-occurrence within that cohort was assessed over all 130 or so repertoires. A few of the identified cytomegalovirus-associated TCR beta chains were confirmed in vitro to be specific for cytomegalovirus antigens.

Concerning this clone: It has no known antigen specificity. Base qualities are missing; no much larger clone stands one base away.

Reading from cysteine to phenylalanine, the CDR3 counts 13 amino acids. CDR3 DNA is the only sequence kept; it has 39 bases, read in frame from the first base. V is clipped by 3 bases and J by 5 bases, and the sequence between their germline boundaries is 11 bases long. CDR1 SGHRS and CDR2 YFSETQ were looked up in the germline V gene. The library was built by means of the immunoSEQ multiplex PCR assay. Per the original workflow: A statistical classification framework was developed to diagnose cytomegalovirus status using the catalog of TCR beta chain sequences. Entries here come from immuneACCESS through TCRdb and include only in-frame sequences with V and J called. Some clones fail to appear in such tables; in the studies checked, an unresolved V gene covers under half of the shortfall, and the cause of the remainder is unknown. The V and J calls and clone size are taken from that table; D and trimming were inferred from the DNA. Present in this sample are approximately 90,000 clones, around 96% of which were seen just once. The ten largest clones capture roughly 0.82% of the sample.

The donors were included in the validation cohort of approximately 120 subjects, a group kept apart from the approximately 670-subject first cohort. The source is a man between 18 and 35 years old in good health and CMV-seronegative. The chain couples TRBV5-1 to TRBJ1-1; a weak D assignment points to TRBD1 (5 bases agree). The specimen sequenced was PBMCs. The CDR3 protein: CASSSGGGTEAFF. The nucleotides are TGCGCCAGCAGCTCGGGGGGAGGAACTGAAGCTTTCTTT.